One TCR beta chain is described in this entry. This sample is part of a study of T cell changes during pregnancy in multiple sclerosis. Per germline, CDR1 SQVTM and CDR2 ANQGSEA. The CDR3 has 13 amino acids. V lost 8 bases, J lost 9 bases, and 13 bases stayed unmatched. The method was immunoSEQ multiplex PCR; TCRdb's version includes in-frame clones alone and lacks a portion of them. The table has some 60,000 clones, around 92% seen once; the top ten hold about 0.85%. This material consisted of peripheral blood, taken in the first trimester of pregnancy. The chain employs TRBV29-1 and TRBJ1-3; 7 bases align to TRBD1. This receptor was obtained from a female donor with multiple sclerosis, enrolled in a pregnancy study. The CDR3 protein is CSIGQEPRGTIYF. In nucleotides, the CDR3 is TGCAGCATCGGACAGGAACCCCGAGGCACCATATATTTT.